The present entry profiles one T cell receptor beta chain with its context. The CDR3 consists of 14 residues. Trimming removed 3 bases from V and 3 bases from J; junction bases left unmatched: 5. Germline V gene lookup returns CDR1 LGHNA and CDR2 YNFKEQ. Clones were sequenced by immunoSEQ multiplex PCR, and TCRdb holds only the in-frame ones, with some missing. The sample has some 27,000 clones, roughly 85% seen once. The sample is drawn from a study of OX40 agonist ivuxolimab in advanced cancers. Here the sequenced sample was CD4+ or CD8+ T cells sorted from blood, taken in a trial of the OX40 agonist ivuxolimab. This receptor was identified in an adult with an advanced solid tumor such as melanoma, head and neck, liver or kidney cancer. The chain carries TRBV4-2 and TRBJ2-7; 7 positions match TRBD2. Here the CDR3 reads CASSQGLTHYEQYF. The CDR3 coding sequence is TGTGCCAGCAGCCAGGGACTAACTCACTACGAGCAGTACTTC.